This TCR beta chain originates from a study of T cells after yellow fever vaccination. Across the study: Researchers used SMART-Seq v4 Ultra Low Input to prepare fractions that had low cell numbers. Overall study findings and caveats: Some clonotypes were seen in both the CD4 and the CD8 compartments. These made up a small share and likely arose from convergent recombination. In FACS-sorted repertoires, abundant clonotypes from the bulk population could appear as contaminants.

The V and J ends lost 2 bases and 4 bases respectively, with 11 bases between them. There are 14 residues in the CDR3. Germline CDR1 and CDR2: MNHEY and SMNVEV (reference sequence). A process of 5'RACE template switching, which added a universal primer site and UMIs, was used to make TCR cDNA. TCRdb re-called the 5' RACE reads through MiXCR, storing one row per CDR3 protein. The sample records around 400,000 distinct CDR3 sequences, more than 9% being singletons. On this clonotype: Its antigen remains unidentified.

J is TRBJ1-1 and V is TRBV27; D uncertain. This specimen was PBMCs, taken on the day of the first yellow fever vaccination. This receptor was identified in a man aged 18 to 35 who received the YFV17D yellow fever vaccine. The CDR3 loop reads CASSLRVYGTEAFF. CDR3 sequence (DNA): TGTGCCAGCAGTTTACGGGTATACGGCACTGAAGCTTTCTTT.